The T cell receptor (beta chain) described here comes from a study of blood T cell repertoires in COVID-19. In the study overall: Samples of COVID-19 (acute and convalescent) were obtained from the United States, Italy and Spain. The cDNA or gDNA used as material had been derived from T cells, B-cell-depleted T cells, or PBMCs.

Looked up from germline, CDR1 is LNHDA and CDR2 is SQIVND (reference sequence). The CDR3 totals 16 residues. V lost 2 bases, J lost 5 bases, and 9 bases stayed unmatched. Authors' methods: Using reference gene primer amplification, nucleated cell counts were estimated. Sequencing was performed with immunoSEQ multiplex PCR; in TCRdb, only in-frame clones are kept and a portion is missing. Clone size and the V and J calls come from that table; the DNA yielded D and trimming. This repertoire shows about 85,000 clones, around 90% found once; its top ten account for 5% to 6.5%. V gene TRBV19 combines with J gene TRBJ2-5; 9 nucleotides agree with TRBD2. Sequenced input: peripheral blood. The sequence derives from a man aged 60-69 years with acute or convalescent COVID-19. The CDR3 coding sequence is TGTGCCAGTAGTATAACGGGCGGGGGGGCCCGGGAGACCCAGTACTTC. This codes for CASSITGGGARETQYF.